The 3 T cell receptor beta chains given below trace back to one sample, sequenced in a study of post-analysis software for immune sequencing data. Findings of the study overall: Compared with controls, patients had more of 4 to 6 TRBV segments, including TRBV5-6, TRBV5-1 and TRBV20-1.

Sequencing libraries made from TCR beta cDNA carried unique molecular identifiers. TCRdb re-derived calls from the PCR reads in MiXCR, one entry per CDR3 protein. The sample comprises about 540,000 distinct CDR3 sequences, around 36% of which are singletons, and approximately 6% rests with the top ten. These receptors lack a known antigen. The sample was blood. These receptors were taken from a girl younger than 18 with multiple sclerosis.

The chain joins TRBV7-2 to TRBJ2-5, with TRBD2 identical over 10 bases. The length of the CDR3 is 16 residues. Trimming took 0 bases from V and 5 from J; bases not matched to a gene: 6. Per the germline V gene, CDR1 is SGHTA and CDR2 is FQGNSA. The CDR3 protein is CASSLALAGIGETQYF. The CDR3 DNA follows: TGTGCCAGCAGCTTAGCACTAGCGGGGATCGGGGAGACCCAGTACTTC.

V usage is TRBV29-1 and J usage is TRBJ2-5; possibly TRBD2 for D (7 bases). The CDR3 totals 13 residues. Germline CDR1 is SQVTM and CDR2 is ANQGSEA. The germline V and J ends were trimmed by 5 bases and 1 base, with 11 bases remaining between them. The CDR3 sequence: CSVQRGGQETQYF. As DNA, the CDR3 is TGCAGCGTTCAAAGGGGGGGCCAAGAGACCCAGTACTTC. The variable domain in full, with the rest retrieved from reference TRBV29-1 and TRBJ2-5, is SAVISQKPSRDICQRGTSLTIQCQVDSQVTMMFWYRQQPGQSLTLIATANQGSEATYESGFVIDKFPISRPNLTFSTLTVSNMSPEDSSIYLCSVQRGGQETQYFGPGTRLLVL.

This clonotype appeared a few times. This rearrangement joins TRBV10-3 to TRBJ2-3; weak D call: TRBD1 (6 bases). Trimming pared 7 bases from V and 3 bases from J, leaving 11 bases between. The CDR3 has 13 residues. Germline V CDR1 and CDR2: ENHRY, SYGVKD. The CDR3 nucleotides read TGTGCCATCAAGGGACAAGGGACAGATACGCAGTATTTT. Translation: CAIKGQGTDTQYF.